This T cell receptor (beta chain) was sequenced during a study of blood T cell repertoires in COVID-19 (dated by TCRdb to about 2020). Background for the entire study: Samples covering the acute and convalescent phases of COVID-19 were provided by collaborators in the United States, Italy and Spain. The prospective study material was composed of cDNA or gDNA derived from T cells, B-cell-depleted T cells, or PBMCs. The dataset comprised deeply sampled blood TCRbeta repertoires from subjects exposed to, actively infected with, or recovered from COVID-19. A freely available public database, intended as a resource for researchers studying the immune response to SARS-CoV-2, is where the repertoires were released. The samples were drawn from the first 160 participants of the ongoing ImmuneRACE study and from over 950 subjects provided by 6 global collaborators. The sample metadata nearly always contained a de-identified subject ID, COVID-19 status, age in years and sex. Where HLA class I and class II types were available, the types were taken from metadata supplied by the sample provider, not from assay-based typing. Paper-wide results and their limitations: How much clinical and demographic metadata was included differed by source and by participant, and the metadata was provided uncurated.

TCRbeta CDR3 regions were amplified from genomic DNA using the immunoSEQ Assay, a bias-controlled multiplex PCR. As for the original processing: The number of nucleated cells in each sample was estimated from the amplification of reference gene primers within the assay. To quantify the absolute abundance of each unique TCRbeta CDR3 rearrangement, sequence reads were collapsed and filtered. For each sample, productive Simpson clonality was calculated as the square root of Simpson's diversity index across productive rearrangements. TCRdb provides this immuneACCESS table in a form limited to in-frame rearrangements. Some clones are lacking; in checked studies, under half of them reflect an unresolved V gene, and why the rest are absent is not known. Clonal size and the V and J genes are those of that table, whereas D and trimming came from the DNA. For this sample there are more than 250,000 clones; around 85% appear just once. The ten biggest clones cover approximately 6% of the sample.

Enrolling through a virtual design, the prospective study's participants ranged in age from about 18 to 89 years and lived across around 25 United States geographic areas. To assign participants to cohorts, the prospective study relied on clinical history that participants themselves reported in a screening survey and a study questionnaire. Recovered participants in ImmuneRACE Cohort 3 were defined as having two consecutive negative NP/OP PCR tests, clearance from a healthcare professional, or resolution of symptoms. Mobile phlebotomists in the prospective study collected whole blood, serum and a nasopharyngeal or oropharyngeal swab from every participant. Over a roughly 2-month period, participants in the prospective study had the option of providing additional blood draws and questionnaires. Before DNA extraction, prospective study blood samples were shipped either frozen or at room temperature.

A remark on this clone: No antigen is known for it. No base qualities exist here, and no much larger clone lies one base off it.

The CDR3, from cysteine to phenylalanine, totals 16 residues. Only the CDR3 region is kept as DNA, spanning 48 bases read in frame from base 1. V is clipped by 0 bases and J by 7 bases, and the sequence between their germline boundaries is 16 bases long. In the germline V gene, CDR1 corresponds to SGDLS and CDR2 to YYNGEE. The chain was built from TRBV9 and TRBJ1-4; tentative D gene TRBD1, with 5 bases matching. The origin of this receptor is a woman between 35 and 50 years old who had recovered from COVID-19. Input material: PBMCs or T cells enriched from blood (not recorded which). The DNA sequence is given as TGTGCCAGCAGCGTAGGGAGGGCGACGAGGGGTGAAAAACTGTTTTTT. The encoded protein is CASSVGRATRGEKLFF.